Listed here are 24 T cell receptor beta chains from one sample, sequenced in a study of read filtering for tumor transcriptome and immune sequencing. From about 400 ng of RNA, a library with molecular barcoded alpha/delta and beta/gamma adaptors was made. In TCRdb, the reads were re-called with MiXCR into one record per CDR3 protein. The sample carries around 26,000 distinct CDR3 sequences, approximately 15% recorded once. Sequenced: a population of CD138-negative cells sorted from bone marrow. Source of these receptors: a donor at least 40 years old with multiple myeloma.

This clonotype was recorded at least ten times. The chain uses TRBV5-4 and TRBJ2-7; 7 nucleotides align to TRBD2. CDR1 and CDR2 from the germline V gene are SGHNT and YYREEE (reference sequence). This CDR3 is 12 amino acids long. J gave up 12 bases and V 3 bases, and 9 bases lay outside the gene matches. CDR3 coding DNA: TGTGCCAGCAGCTCGGATTCGGGACTACGGTACTTC. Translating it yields CASSSDSGLRYF.

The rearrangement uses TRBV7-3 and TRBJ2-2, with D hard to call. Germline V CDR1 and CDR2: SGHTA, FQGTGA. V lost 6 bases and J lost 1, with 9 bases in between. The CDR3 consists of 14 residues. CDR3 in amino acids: CASRGRKNTGELFF. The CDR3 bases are TGTGCCAGCAGGGGTCGAAAGAACACCGGGGAGCTGTTTTTT.

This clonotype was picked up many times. The CDR3: CASSPGLSRTYNEQFF. DNA of the CDR3: TGTGCCAGCAGCCCCGGACTCTCTAGAACCTACAATGAGCAGTTCTTC. The genes are TRBV11-1 and TRBJ2-1, with a weak D call TRBD2 (5 bases). From germline, CDR1 is SGHAT and CDR2 FQDESV (reference sequence). CDR3 size: 16 residues. Trimming removed 5 bases from V and 2 bases from J, with 16 bases in between.

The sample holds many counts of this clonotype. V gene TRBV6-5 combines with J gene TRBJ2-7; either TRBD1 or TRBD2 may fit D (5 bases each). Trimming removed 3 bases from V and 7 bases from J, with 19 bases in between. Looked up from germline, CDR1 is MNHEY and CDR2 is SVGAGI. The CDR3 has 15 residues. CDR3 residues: CASSYGRTSREEQYF. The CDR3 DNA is TGTGCCAGCAGTTATGGCAGGACATCGAGGGAAGAGCAGTACTTC.

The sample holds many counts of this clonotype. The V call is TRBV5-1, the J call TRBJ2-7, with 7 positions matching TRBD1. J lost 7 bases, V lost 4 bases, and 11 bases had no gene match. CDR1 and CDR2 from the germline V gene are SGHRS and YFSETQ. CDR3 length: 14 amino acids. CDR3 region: CASSPGTADGEQYF. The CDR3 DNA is TGCGCCAGCAGCCCCGGGACAGCCGATGGGGAGCAGTACTTC. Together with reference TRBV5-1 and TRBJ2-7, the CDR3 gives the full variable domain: KAGVTQTPRYLIKTRGQQVTLSCSPISGHRSVSWYQQTPGQGLQFLFEYFSETQRNKGNFPGRFSGRQFSNSRSEMNVSTLELGDSALYLCASSPGTADGEQYFGPGTRLTVT.

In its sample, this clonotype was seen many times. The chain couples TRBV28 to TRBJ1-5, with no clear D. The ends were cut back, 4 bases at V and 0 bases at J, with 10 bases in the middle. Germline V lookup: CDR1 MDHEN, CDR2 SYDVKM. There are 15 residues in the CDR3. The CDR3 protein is CASSSGPLSNQPQHF. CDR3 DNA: TGTGCCAGCAGTTCCGGACCCCTTAGCAATCAGCCCCAGCATTTT.

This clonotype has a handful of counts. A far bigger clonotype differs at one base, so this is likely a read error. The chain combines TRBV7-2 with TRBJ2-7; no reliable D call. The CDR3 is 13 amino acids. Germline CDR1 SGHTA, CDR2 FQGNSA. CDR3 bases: TGTGCCAGCTGCTTAGCAAACCCGTGGGAGCAGTACTTC. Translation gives CASCLANPWEQYF.

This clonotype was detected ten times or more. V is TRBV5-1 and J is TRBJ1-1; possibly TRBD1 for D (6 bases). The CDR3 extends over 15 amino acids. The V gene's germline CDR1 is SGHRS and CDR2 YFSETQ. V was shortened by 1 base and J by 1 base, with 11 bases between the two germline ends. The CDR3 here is CASSLNAGANTEAFF. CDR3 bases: TGCGCCAGCAGCTTGAATGCAGGGGCGAACACTGAAGCTTTCTTT.

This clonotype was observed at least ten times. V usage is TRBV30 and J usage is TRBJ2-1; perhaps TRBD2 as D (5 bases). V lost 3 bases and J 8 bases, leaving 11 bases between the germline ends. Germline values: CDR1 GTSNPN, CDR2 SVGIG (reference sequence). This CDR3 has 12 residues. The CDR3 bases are TGTGCCTGGAGAAGAACTAGAGATGAGCAGTTCTTC. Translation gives CAWRRTRDEQFF.

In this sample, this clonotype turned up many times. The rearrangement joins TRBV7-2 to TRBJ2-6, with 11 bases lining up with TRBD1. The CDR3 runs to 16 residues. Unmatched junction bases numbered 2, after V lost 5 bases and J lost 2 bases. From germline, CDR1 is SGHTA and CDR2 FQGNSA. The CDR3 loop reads CASSGQGAAGANVLTF. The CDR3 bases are TGTGCCAGCAGCGGACAGGGGGCCGCTGGGGCCAACGTCCTGACTTTC.

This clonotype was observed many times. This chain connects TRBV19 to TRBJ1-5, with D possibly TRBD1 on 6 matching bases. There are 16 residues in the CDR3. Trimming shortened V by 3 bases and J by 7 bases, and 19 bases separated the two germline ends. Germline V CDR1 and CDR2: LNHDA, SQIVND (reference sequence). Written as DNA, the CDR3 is TGTGCCAGTAGTATCCCCGCCGGAGGGGGAAGCCAGCCCCAGCATTTT. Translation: CASSIPAGGGSQPQHF.

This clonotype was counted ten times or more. CDR3 sequence reads: CASKGRRQVNEQFF. DNA of the CDR3: TGTGCCAGTAAAGGGAGGCGACAGGTCAATGAGCAGTTCTTC. The chain combines TRBV19 with TRBJ2-1; possibly TRBD1 or TRBD2 for D (6 bases each). The CDR3 sequence is 14 residues long. Germline V gene data show CDR1 as LNHDA and CDR2 as SQIVND (reference sequence). V lost 7 bases to trimming and J lost 6 bases, with 16 bases between them.

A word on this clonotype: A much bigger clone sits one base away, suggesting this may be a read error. CDR3 loop: CASSTSVDNEQFF. CDR3 nucleotides: TGTGCCAGCAGTACCTCAGTGGACAATGAGCAGTTCTTC. The rearrangement uses TRBV25-1 and TRBJ2-1; no clear D gene. In germline, CDR1 is MGHDK, CDR2 SYGVNS. The CDR3 extends over 13 amino acids. With 5 bases removed from V and 5 bases from J, the gap between germline ends came to 10 bases.

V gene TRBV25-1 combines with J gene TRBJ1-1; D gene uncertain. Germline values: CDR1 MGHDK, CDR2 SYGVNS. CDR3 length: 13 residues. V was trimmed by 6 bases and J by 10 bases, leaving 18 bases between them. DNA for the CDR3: TGTGCCAGCAGGGAGTATGGCGACGCTGGAGCTTTCTTT. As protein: CASREYGDAGAFF.

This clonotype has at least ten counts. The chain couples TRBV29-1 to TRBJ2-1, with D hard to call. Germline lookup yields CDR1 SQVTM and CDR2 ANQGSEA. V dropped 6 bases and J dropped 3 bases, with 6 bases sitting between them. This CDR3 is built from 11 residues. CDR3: CSVNSYNEQFF. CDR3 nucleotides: TGCAGCGTGAACAGCTACAATGAGCAGTTCTTC.

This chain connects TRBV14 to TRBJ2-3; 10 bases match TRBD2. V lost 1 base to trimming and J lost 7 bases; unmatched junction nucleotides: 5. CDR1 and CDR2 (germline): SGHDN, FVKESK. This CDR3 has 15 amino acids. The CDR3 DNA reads TGTGCCAGCAGCCAAGCAGCGGGAGGGCCTAATACGCAGTATTTT. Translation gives CASSQAAGGPNTQYF.

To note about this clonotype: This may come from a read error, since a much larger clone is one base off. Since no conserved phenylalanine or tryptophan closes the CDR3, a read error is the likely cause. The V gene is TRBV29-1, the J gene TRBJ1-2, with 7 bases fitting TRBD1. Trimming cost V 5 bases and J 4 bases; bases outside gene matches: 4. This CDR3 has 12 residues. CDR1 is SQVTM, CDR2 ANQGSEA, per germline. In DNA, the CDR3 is TGCAGCGTTATGACAGGGTCCTATGGCTACACCTTA. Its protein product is CSVMTGSYGYTL.

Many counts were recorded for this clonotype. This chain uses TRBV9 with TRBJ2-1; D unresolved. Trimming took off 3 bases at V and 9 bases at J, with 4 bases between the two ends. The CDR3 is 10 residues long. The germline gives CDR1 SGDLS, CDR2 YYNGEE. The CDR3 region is CASSASEQFF. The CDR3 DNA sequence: TGTGCCAGCAGCGCTTCTGAGCAGTTCTTC. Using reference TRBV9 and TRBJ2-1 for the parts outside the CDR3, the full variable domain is DSGVTQTPKHLITATGQRVTLRCSPRSGDLSVYWYQQSLDQGLQFLIQYYNGEERAKGNILERFSAQQFPDLHSELNLSSLELGDSALYFCASSASEQFFGPGTRLTVL.

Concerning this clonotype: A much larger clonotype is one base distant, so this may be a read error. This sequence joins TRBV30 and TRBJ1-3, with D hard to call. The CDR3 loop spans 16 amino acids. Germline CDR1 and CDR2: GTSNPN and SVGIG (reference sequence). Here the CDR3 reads CAWVPGPSAMGNTLYF. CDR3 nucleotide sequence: TGTGCCTGGGTACCGGGCCCCAGCGCGATGGGAAACACCTTATATTTT. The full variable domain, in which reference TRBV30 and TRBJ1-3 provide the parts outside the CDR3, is SQTIHQWPATLVQPVGSPLSLECTVEGTSNPNLYWYRQAAGRGLQLLFYSVGIGQISSEVPQNLSASRPQDRQFILSSKKLLLSDSGFYLCAWVPGPSAMGNTLYFGEGSWLTVV.

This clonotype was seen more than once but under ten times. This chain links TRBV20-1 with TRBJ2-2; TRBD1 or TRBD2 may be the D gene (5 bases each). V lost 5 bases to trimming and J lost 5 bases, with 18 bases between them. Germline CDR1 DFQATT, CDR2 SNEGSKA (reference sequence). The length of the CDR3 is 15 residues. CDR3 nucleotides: TGCAGTGCTCTTGAGGGGAGTCTTAAGACCGGGGAGCTGTTTTTT. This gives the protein CSALEGSLKTGELFF.

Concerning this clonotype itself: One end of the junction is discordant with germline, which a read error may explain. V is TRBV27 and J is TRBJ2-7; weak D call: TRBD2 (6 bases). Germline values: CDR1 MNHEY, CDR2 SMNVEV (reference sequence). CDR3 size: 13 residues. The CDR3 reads CASSREMSYEQFF. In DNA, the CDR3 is TGTGCCAGCAGTCGGGAGATGTCCTACGAGCAGTTTTTC.

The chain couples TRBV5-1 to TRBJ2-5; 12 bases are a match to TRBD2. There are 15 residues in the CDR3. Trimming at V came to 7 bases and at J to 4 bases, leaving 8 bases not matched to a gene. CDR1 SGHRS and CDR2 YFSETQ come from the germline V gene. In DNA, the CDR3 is TGCGCCAGCGGCTCCCTAGCGGGAGGGGGAGAGACCCAGTACTTC. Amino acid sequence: CASGSLAGGGETQYF.

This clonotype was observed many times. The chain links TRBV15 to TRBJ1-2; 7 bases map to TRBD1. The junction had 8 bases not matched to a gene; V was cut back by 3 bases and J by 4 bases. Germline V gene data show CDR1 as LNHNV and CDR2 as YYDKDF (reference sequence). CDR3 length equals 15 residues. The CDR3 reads CATSSEGGRGYGYTF. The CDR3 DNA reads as TGTGCCACCAGCAGCGAAGGGGGCCGGGGCTATGGCTACACCTTC.

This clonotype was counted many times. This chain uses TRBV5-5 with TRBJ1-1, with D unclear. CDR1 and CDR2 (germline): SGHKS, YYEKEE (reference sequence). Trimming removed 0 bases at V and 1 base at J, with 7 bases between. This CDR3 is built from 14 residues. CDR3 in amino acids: CASSLGWENTEAFF. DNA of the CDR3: TGTGCCAGCAGCTTGGGATGGGAGAACACTGAAGCTTTCTTT.